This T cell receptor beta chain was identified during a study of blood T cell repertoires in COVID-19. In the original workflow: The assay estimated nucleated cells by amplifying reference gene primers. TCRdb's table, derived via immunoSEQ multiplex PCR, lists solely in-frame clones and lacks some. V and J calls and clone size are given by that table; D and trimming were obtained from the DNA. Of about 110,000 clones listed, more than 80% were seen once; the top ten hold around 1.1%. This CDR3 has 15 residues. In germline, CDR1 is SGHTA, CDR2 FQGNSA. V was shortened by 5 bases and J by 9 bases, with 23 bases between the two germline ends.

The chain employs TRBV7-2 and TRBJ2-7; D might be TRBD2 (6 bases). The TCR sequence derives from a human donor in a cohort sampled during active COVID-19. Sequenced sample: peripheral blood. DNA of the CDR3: TGTGCCAGCAGCCCGGGCGGGACCCGGAAAGAAGGGCAGTACTTC. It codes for CASSPGGTRKEGQYF.